The entry that follows covers one T cell receptor (beta chain) sequence. Its cognate antigen is unknown. Using immunoSEQ multiplex PCR, the repertoire was profiled, and TCRdb retains in-frame clones only, with some absent. The sample contains 160,000 or so clones, around 93% of which appear only once. Germline values: CDR1 LGHDT, CDR2 YNNKEL (reference sequence). This CDR3 contains 14 residues. The ends were cut back, 0 bases at V and 4 bases at J, with 4 bases in the middle. These data come from a study of T cell responses to AZD1222 COVID-19 vaccine. Overall study: Some second doses came at about 4 weeks and others at about 12 weeks; these were pooled. Whole-study results and caveats: Spike-specific TCR breadth rose after two AZD1222 doses, and depth rose as well. Donor demographics were predominantly white British with a female majority; clonal diversity may be underestimated. CD4 TCRs covered the whole spike, strongest at regions 160-218 and 743-854.

This TCR was sampled from an adult in good health. The sequencing used peripheral blood, collected on day 0 of AZD1222 vaccination. The rearrangement joins TRBV3-1 (or the pseudogene TRBV3-2) to TRBJ1-6; D gene unclear. DNA of the CDR3: TGTGCCAGCAGCCAAGACAGGTATAATTCACCCCTCCACTTT. Translating gives CASSQDRYNSPLHF.